This T cell receptor beta chain was observed in a study of CD8+CD57+ T cells in acquired aplastic anemia. Study-level results: No significant patient-versus-control difference appeared in CD8+ Simpson's diversity.

Details on this clonotype: Its antigen is unidentified.

V lost 1 base and J 9 bases, leaving 17 bases between the germline ends. This CDR3 spans 15 amino acids. Germline loops: CDR1 KGHDR, CDR2 SFDVKD. The study profiled TCR beta VDJ and CDR3 using genomic DNA as template. TCRdb re-derived calls from the reads in MiXCR, one entry per CDR3 protein. Found here are some 64,000 distinct CDR3 sequences, 45% to 70% of them singletons; the top ten hold over 2%. The receptor was derived from a human donor in good health, serving as a control. The sequenced material came from sorted CD4+, CD8+, or CD8+CD57+ T cells (not recorded which) from PBMCs. This sequence joins TRBV24-1 and TRBJ1-2; no clear D gene. CDR3: CATSDLAGGTGSYTF. The CDR3 nucleotides are TGTGCCACCAGTGATTTAGCAGGTGGCACCGGGAGCTACACCTTC.